The 21 T cell receptor beta chains presented below share a single source sample, sequenced in a study of blood T cell repertoires in COVID-19. The table came from immunoSEQ multiplex PCR; TCRdb's copy has only in-frame clones and leaves some out. The sample holds tens of thousands of clones, about 89% seen once. The sequenced sample consisted of peripheral blood. The receptors come from a human donor in a cohort sampled during active COVID-19.

The chain links TRBV10-2 to TRBJ2-1; 13 bases are shared with TRBD2. This CDR3 is built from 17 residues. The germline gives CDR1 WSHSY, CDR2 SAAADI. Unmatched junction bases numbered 6, after V lost 7 bases and J lost 0 bases. Here the CDR3 reads CASTGLAGESSYNEQFF. In DNA, the CDR3 is TGCGCCAGCACCGGACTAGCGGGGGAGAGCTCCTACAATGAGCAGTTCTTC.

Notes on this clone: The germline gene is not matched at one end of the junction; a read error may be the cause. The V and J genes are TRBV19 and TRBJ2-1; TRBD2 agrees at 12 bases. Germline assignment: CDR1 LNHDA and CDR2 SQIVND (reference sequence). CDR3 length: 11 amino acids. CDR3 sequence: CASGRLAGDIF. CDR3 in DNA: TGTGCCAGCGGAAGACTAGCGGGAGATATCTTC.

This clone was found a few times. The V gene is TRBV29-1, the J gene TRBJ1-4, with no clear D. Looked up from germline, CDR1 is SQVTM and CDR2 is ANQGSEA. V shed 3 bases and J shed 5 bases, with 4 bases lying between them. The CDR3 spans 11 residues. CDR3 in amino acids: CSVEQNEKLFF. The CDR3 region has the DNA TGCAGCGTTGAGCAGAATGAAAAACTGTTTTTT.

The CDR3 DNA sequence: TGTGCCAGCAGTGAAGCGGACAATAATTCACCCCTCCACTTT. It translates to CASSEADNNSPLHF. J is TRBJ1-6 and V is TRBV6-1; the D gene is possibly TRBD1 (5 bases). This CDR3 is built from 14 residues. Per the germline V gene, CDR1 is MNHNS and CDR2 is SASEGT. V was trimmed by 0 bases and J by 5 bases, leaving 5 bases between them.

CDR3 protein: CASSQGLASGRAGPDTQYF. CDR3 nucleotides: TGTGCCAGCAGCCAAGGTTTGGCTAGCGGGAGGGCCGGACCAGATACGCAGTATTTT. J is TRBJ2-3 and V is TRBV3-1 (or the pseudogene TRBV3-2); 12 nucleotides align to TRBD2. The germline V gene has CDR1 LGHDT and CDR2 YNNKEL (reference sequence). The CDR3 is 19 residues long. V shed 1 base and J 4 bases; nucleotides not matched to a gene: 12.

This chain uses TRBV2 with TRBJ2-3; 7 nucleotides line up with TRBD2. This CDR3 contains 12 residues. Germline V lookup: CDR1 SNHLY, CDR2 FYNNEI. Trimming took 9 bases from V and 2 from J; bases not matched to a gene: 2. The CDR3 DNA follows: TGTGCCAGTAGCGGGCTCACAGATACGCAGTATTTT. This sequence encodes CASSGLTDTQYF. The variable domain in full, with the rest retrieved from reference TRBV2 and TRBJ2-3, is EPEVTQTPSHQVTQMGQEVILRCVPISNHLYFYWYRQILGQKVEFLVSFYNNEISEKSEIFDDQFSVERPDGSNFTLKIRSTKLEDSAMYFCASSGLTDTQYFGPGTRLTVL.

The chain has TRBV19 and TRBJ1-2; 8 bases line up with TRBD1. The CDR3 spans 14 residues. The germline gives CDR1 LNHDA, CDR2 SQIVND (reference sequence). The ends lost 4 bases at V and 1 base at J; junction bases unmatched: 2. CDR3 DNA sequence: TGTGCCAGTAGTACGACAGGGGTTAACTATGGCTACACCTTC. Its protein is CASSTTGVNYGYTF.

The chain combines TRBV5-1 with TRBJ2-5; perhaps TRBD1 as D (5 bases). In germline, CDR1 is SGHRS, CDR2 YFSETQ. The CDR3 sequence is 14 residues long. The V end lost 3 bases, the J end lost 2 bases, and 11 bases lay between the germline ends. The CDR3 DNA is TGCGCCAGCAGCTGGCAGGGCAGACAAGAGACCCAGTACTTC. Protein sequence: CASSWQGRQETQYF. The variable domain in full, with the rest retrieved from reference TRBV5-1 and TRBJ2-5, is KAGVTQTPRYLIKTRGQQVTLSCSPISGHRSVSWYQQTPGQGLQFLFEYFSETQRNKGNFPGRFSGRQFSNSRSEMNVSTLELGDSALYLCASSWQGRQETQYFGPGTRLLVL.

This chain joins TRBV5-8 and TRBJ1-1; maybe TRBD1 (5 bases). Germline V gives CDR1 SGHTS, CDR2 YDEGEE. The CDR3 is 13 amino acids. The ends were cut back, 0 bases at V and 10 bases at J, with 13 bases in the middle. The CDR3 nucleotides are TGTGCCAGCAGCTTGGGAGACAGAGCAACAGCTTTCTTT. It specifies CASSLGDRATAFF.

The chain combines TRBV25-1 with TRBJ2-2, with a weak D call TRBD1 (6 bases). Germline CDR1 is MGHDK and CDR2 is SYGVNS. The CDR3 totals 17 residues. V was shortened by 3 bases and J by 0 bases, with 14 bases between the two germline ends. In nucleotides, the CDR3 is TGTGCCAGCAGTGACCCCCCCGGGACATCGAACACCGGGGAGCTGTTTTTT. Translation gives CASSDPPGTSNTGELFF.

V is TRBV7-2 and J is TRBJ2-1; 15 nucleotides agree with TRBD2. The CDR3 is 17 amino acids. V lost 2 bases to trimming and J lost 6 bases; unmatched junction nucleotides: 5. Germline CDR1 is SGHTA and CDR2 is FQGNSA. The CDR3 is CASSLRTSGRARNEQFF. The DNA for the CDR3 is TGTGCCAGCAGCTTAAGGACTAGCGGGAGGGCCCGCAATGAGCAGTTCTTC.

This chain uses TRBV9 with TRBJ1-3; 8 nucleotides align to TRBD1. Per the germline V gene, CDR1 is SGDLS and CDR2 is YYNGEE. The CDR3 consists of 15 residues. Losses at the gene ends were 3 bases for V and 2 bases for J; bases not matched to a gene: 4. CDR3 DNA: TGTGCCAGCAGCGAACAGGGGGAGGCTGGAAACACCATATATTTT. This translates into CASSEQGEAGNTIYF.

The chain employs TRBV19 and TRBJ2-3, with D possibly being TRBD1 (5 bases). The CDR3 covers 13 residues. Germline CDR1 and CDR2: LNHDA and SQIVND (reference sequence). Trimming pared 6 bases from V and 0 bases from J, leaving 7 bases between. CDR3 amino acids: CASRTVSTDTQYF. The CDR3 DNA reads as TGTGCCAGTAGGACAGTTAGCACAGATACGCAGTATTTT.

This rearrangement joins TRBV11-2 to TRBJ2-5, with 8 nucleotides matching TRBD2. The germline V gene encodes CDR1 SGHAT and CDR2 FQNNGV. The CDR3 has 14 residues. Trimming took 7 bases from V and 7 from J; bases not matched to a gene: 11. The DNA for the CDR3 is TGTGCCAGCACTACGGGGGGGTTTCGAGGGACCCAGTACTTC. Protein product: CASTTGGFRGTQYF. The entire variable domain, with the rest obtained from reference TRBV11-2 and TRBJ2-5, is as follows: EAGVAQSPRYKIIEKRQSVAFWCNPISGHATLYWYQQILGQGPKLLIQFQNNGVVDDSQLPKDRFSAERLKGVDSTLKIQPAKLEDSAVYLCASTTGGFRGTQYFGPGTRLLVL.

CDR3 nucleotide sequence: TGTGCCAGCAGTGAAGTCATCGGCAGGGAAGGAATCCAGCCCCAGCATTTT. Translation gives CASSEVIGREGIQPQHF. V and J are TRBV6-1 and TRBJ1-5, with a tentative D call TRBD1 (5 bases). This CDR3 spans 17 amino acids. The V and J ends lost 1 base and 7 bases respectively, with 20 bases between them. The germline V gene has CDR1 MNHNS and CDR2 SASEGT.

V and J are TRBV11-3 and TRBJ1-1; weak D call: TRBD1 (6 bases). V was cut by 5 bases and J by 4 bases, with 14 bases left in between. The CDR3 runs 14 residues. Germline V lookup: CDR1 SGHNT, CDR2 YENEEA. CDR3 loop: CASSRTGSTTEAFF. In DNA, the CDR3 is TGTGCCAGCAGCCGCACAGGGTCGACCACTGAAGCTTTCTTT.

This chain uses TRBV6-5 with TRBJ2-7; TRBD1 aligns across 7 bases. CDR1 is MNHEY, CDR2 SVGAGI, per germline. The CDR3 extends over 12 amino acids. V shed 6 bases and J 6 bases; nucleotides not matched to a gene: 5. The CDR3 bases are TGTGCCAGCAGAGACAGGGCGGGCGAGCAGTACTTC. Its translation: CASRDRAGEQYF.

The chain uses TRBV24-1 and TRBJ2-1; 8 bases fit TRBD1. Losses at the gene ends were 2 bases for V and 6 bases for J; bases not matched to a gene: 8. The CDR3 loop spans 16 amino acids. Per the germline V gene, CDR1 is KGHDR and CDR2 is SFDVKD. The CDR3 DNA reads TGTGCCACCAGTGATTCGACAGGGGTGGTCTCCAATGAGCAGTTCTTC. It encodes CATSDSTGVVSNEQFF.

This chain links TRBV11-3 with TRBJ2-5; 15 bases are shared with TRBD2. This CDR3 region has 17 residues. Germline assignment: CDR1 SGHNT and CDR2 YENEEA. J was trimmed by 5 bases and V by 4 bases; bases with no gene match: 8. CDR3 nucleotide sequence: TGTGCCAGCAGCTCCCGTGGACTAGCGGGGGGGGGTGAGACCCAGTACTTC. Translating gives CASSSRGLAGGGETQYF.

The chain recombines TRBV24-1 with TRBJ2-1; D gene unclear. CDR1 and CDR2 from the germline V gene are KGHDR and SFDVKD. V shed 3 bases and J shed 2 bases, with 7 bases lying between them. The CDR3 consists of 14 residues. The CDR3 region has the DNA TGTGCCACCAGTGATCCCGGTGCCTACAATGAGCAGTTCTTC. It yields the protein CATSDPGAYNEQFF.

The genes are TRBV4-1 and TRBJ2-5, with 14 positions matching TRBD2. This CDR3 is 17 amino acids long. The V and J ends lost 4 bases and 4 bases, in that order; junction bases with no gene match: 8. From germline, CDR1 is MGHRA and CDR2 YSYEKL. The CDR3 is CASSPGTSGSIVETQYF. DNA for the CDR3: TGCGCCAGCAGCCCCGGGACTAGCGGGAGTATCGTAGAGACCCAGTACTTC.